This TCR beta chain was found in a study of T-cell reconstitution after alpha-beta-depleted transplantation in children. Unique molecular identifiers were incorporated when the TCRbeta library was constructed. TCRdb re-derived calls from the PCR reads in MiXCR, one entry per CDR3 protein. This table holds some 290,000 distinct CDR3 sequences, approximately 23% found once. Germline CDR1 and CDR2: SGHTA and FQGTGA. V lost 3 bases and J lost 5; bases outside the gene matches: 8. The CDR3 consists of 15 residues. Study observations and caveats: Several patients had high TCRbeta diversity at day 60; it came from surviving recipient T cells and thymic progenitors. Several hundred expanded graft clones reportedly supplied alpha-beta T cells about two months after transplant. Diversity and T-cell counts at one year after transplant derived mostly from new T cells.

In regard to this clonotype: Its antigen is undetermined.

The receptor comes from a male patient younger than 18 who had a stem cell transplant for acute lymphoblastic leukemia, so the T cells may come from the graft donor. Sample: PBMCs, mostly from graft donor cells, taken 180 days after TCRalphabeta/CD19-depleted stem cell transplant. This chain uses TRBV7-3 with TRBJ2-7, with 9 bases lining up with TRBD2. As DNA, the CDR3 is TGTGCCAGCAGCTTGGGTAGCGGGAGTGAACACGAGCAGTACTTC. Protein sequence: CASSLGSGSEHEQYF.